The 26 T cell receptor beta chains reported below all come from one sample, sequenced in a study of blood T cell repertoires in COVID-19. Method: immunoSEQ multiplex PCR; TCRdb's copy keeps in-frame clones and lacks some. This table holds hundreds of thousands of clones, more than 85% found once. Material for sequencing was peripheral blood. Receptors originate from a man aged 35-49 years with acute or convalescent COVID-19.

The chain uses TRBV7-2 and TRBJ2-5, with 7 bases matching TRBD1. This CDR3 has 14 amino acids. The V segment lost 3 bases and the J segment 1 base; nucleotides outside the gene matches: 2. Germline CDR1 and CDR2: SGHTA and FQGNSA. CDR3 amino acids: CASSFPGGQETQYF. Written as DNA, the CDR3 is TGTGCCAGCAGCTTCCCAGGGGGCCAAGAGACCCAGTACTTC.

This CDR3 is CASIVRVGPGAPDTQYF. CDR3 in DNA: TGTGCCAGCATCGTCAGGGTAGGGCCAGGGGCCCCAGATACGCAGTATTTT. This chain links TRBV2 with TRBJ2-3; possibly TRBD1 for D (6 bases). The CDR3 has 17 residues. V gave up 7 bases and J gave up 4 bases, with 24 bases separating them. Germline V lookup: CDR1 SNHLY, CDR2 FYNNEI. The entire variable domain, with the rest obtained from reference TRBV2 and TRBJ2-3, is as follows: EPEVTQTPSHQVTQMGQEVILRCVPISNHLYFYWYRQILGQKVEFLVSFYNNEISEKSEIFDDQFSVERPDGSNFTLKIRSTKLEDSAMYFCASIVRVGPGAPDTQYFGPGTRLTVL.

V usage is TRBV7-6 and J usage is TRBJ2-6, with 9 positions matching TRBD1. The junction had 7 bases not matched to a gene; V was cut back by 7 bases and J by 0 bases. This CDR3 comprises 17 residues. Germline lookup yields CDR1 SGHVS and CDR2 FNYEAQ. CDR3 sequence: CASTSGTGSSGANVLTF. The CDR3, as DNA: TGTGCCAGCACCTCCGGGACAGGGAGCTCTGGGGCCAACGTCCTGACTTTC.

The CDR3 loop reads CASISRQGARTDTQYF. The CDR3, as DNA: TGCGCCAGCATCTCGAGGCAGGGGGCGAGGACAGATACGCAGTATTTT. The rearrangement joins TRBV5-1 to TRBJ2-3; 8 nucleotides line up with TRBD1. Unmatched junction bases numbered 12, after V lost 6 bases and J lost 3 bases. The V gene's germline CDR1 is SGHRS and CDR2 YFSETQ. This CDR3 contains 16 residues. Using reference TRBV5-1 and TRBJ2-3 for the parts outside the CDR3, the full variable domain is KAGVTQTPRYLIKTRGQQVTLSCSPISGHRSVSWYQQTPGQGLQFLFEYFSETQRNKGNFPGRFSGRQFSNSRSEMNVSTLELGDSALYLCASISRQGARTDTQYFGPGTRLTVL.

This chain uses TRBV25-1 with TRBJ2-7, with a weak D call TRBD2 (7 bases). V was trimmed by 9 bases and J by 2 bases, leaving 14 bases between them. CDR1 is MGHDK and CDR2 is SYGVNS in the germline V gene. This CDR3 region has 13 residues. As DNA, the CDR3 is TGTGCCAGTGGGCCGGGGGGCCCCTACGAGCAGTACTTC. Protein sequence: CASGPGGPYEQYF.

The chain has TRBV20-1 and TRBJ2-7, with 9 positions matching TRBD1. Germline trimming cut 5 bases from V and 2 bases from J; bases unmatched to any gene: 7. The CDR3 consists of 14 residues. Germline V gene lookup returns CDR1 DFQATT and CDR2 SNEGSKA (reference sequence). The CDR3 spells CSAGGDRVAYEQYF. CDR3 DNA sequence: TGCAGTGCTGGTGGGGACAGGGTTGCCTACGAGCAGTACTTC.

In regard to this clone: Other DNA sequences within the sample encode an identical CDR3. The V and J genes are TRBV7-2 and TRBJ2-7, with 11 bases lining up with TRBD1. Per germline, CDR1 SGHTA and CDR2 FQGNSA. V was clipped by 5 bases and J by 4 bases; unmatched bases: 4. The CDR3 length is 14 residues. CDR3 in DNA: TGTGCCAGCAGCCTTGGACAGGGGGCGTACGAGCAGTACTTC. Amino acid sequence: CASSLGQGAYEQYF. Full variable domain (missing parts from reference TRBV7-2 and TRBJ2-7): GAGVSQSPSNKVTEKGKDVELRCDPISGHTALYWYRQSLGQGLEFLIYFQGNSAPDKSGLPSDRFSAERTGGSVSTLTIQRTQQEDSAVYLCASSLGQGAYEQYFGPGTRLTVT.

The chain has TRBV7-2 and TRBJ1-6; D is ambiguous. Germline loops: CDR1 SGHTA, CDR2 FQGNSA. This CDR3 region has 16 residues. With 1 base removed from V and 9 bases from J, the gap between germline ends came to 16 bases. DNA of the CDR3: TGTGCCAGCAGCTTAGGGGCAGGTTCCTTCGGTTCACCCCTCCACTTT. Its translation: CASSLGAGSFGSPLHF.

This chain uses TRBV11-3 with TRBJ2-1; D is possibly TRBD1 (6 bases). Germline V lookup: CDR1 SGHNT, CDR2 YENEEA. This CDR3 is built from 15 residues. The V and J ends lost 4 bases and 0 bases respectively, with 10 bases between them. The CDR3 spells CASSSGTSSYNEQFF. The CDR3 DNA sequence: TGTGCCAGCAGCTCCGGGACAAGCTCCTACAATGAGCAGTTCTTC.

CDR3 DNA: TGTGCCAGTAGTAGGACTAGCGGGAGCCACAATGAGCAGTTCTTC. Encoded protein: CASSRTSGSHNEQFF. The chain is built from TRBV19 and TRBJ2-1, with 13 bases identical to TRBD2. The germline CDR1 and CDR2 sequences are LNHDA and SQIVND (reference sequence). The junction had 2 bases not matched to a gene; V was cut back by 4 bases and J by 5 bases. The CDR3 has 15 amino acids. The whole variable domain, remainder taken from reference TRBV19 and TRBJ2-1, is DGGITQSPKYLFRKEGQNVTLSCEQNLNHDAMYWYRQDPGQGLRLIYYSQIVNDFQKGDIAEGYSVSREKKESFPLTVTSAQKNPTAFYLCASSRTSGSHNEQFFGPGTRLTVL.

This chain joins TRBV19 and TRBJ2-1; TRBD1 is a possible D gene (5 bases). The germline V gene encodes CDR1 LNHDA and CDR2 SQIVND (reference sequence). The CDR3 loop spans 14 amino acids. The ends were cut back, 4 bases at V and 2 bases at J, with 9 bases in the middle. The CDR3 is CASSTDITYNEQFF. The CDR3, as DNA: TGTGCCAGTAGTACGGACATAACCTACAATGAGCAGTTCTTC. Full variable domain (outside the CDR3, taken from reference TRBV19 and TRBJ2-1): DGGITQSPKYLFRKEGQNVTLSCEQNLNHDAMYWYRQDPGQGLRLIYYSQIVNDFQKGDIAEGYSVSREKKESFPLTVTSAQKNPTAFYLCASSTDITYNEQFFGPGTRLTVL.

This clone came up once. The CDR3 loop is CAWRGSRGRNTEAFF. The CDR3 DNA follows: TGTGCCTGGAGGGGCAGTCGGGGAAGGAACACTGAAGCTTTCTTT. The chain is built from TRBV30 and TRBJ1-1, with D unresolved. The V end lost 3 bases, the J end lost 1 base, and 15 bases lay between the germline ends. Germline V gene sequence: CDR1 GTSNPN, CDR2 SVGIG (reference sequence). The CDR3 runs to 15 residues.

The chain carries TRBV2 and TRBJ2-3; D gene uncertain. The CDR3 runs to 12 residues. V was shortened by 5 bases and J by 1 base, with 4 bases between the two germline ends. In germline, CDR1 is SNHLY, CDR2 FYNNEI. CDR3 DNA sequence: TGTGCCAGCAGTAGCCGCACAGATACGCAGTATTTT. Residues: CASSSRTDTQYF.

This chain uses TRBV12-3 or TRBV12-4 with TRBJ1-2; tentatively, D is TRBD1 (5 bases). The V and J ends lost 5 bases and 8 bases respectively, with 12 bases between them. There are 12 residues in the CDR3. The DNA of the CDR3 is TGTGCCAGCAGTCGGGGAGGGGACGGCTACACCTTC. As protein: CASSRGGDGYTF.

J is TRBJ1-2 and V is TRBV6-5; possibly TRBD1 for D (5 bases). Germline V gene lookup returns CDR1 MNHEY and CDR2 SVGAGI. V dropped 10 bases and J dropped 2 bases, with 14 bases sitting between them. This CDR3 is 13 amino acids long. CDR3 sequence (DNA): TGTGCCACCCGGGGGGTGGGGAACTATGGCTACACCTTC. Its translation: CATRGVGNYGYTF.

J is TRBJ2-5 and V is TRBV10-1, with 13 bases matching TRBD2. There are 17 residues in the CDR3. CDR1 and CDR2 (germline): WNHNN, SYGVQD (reference sequence). Germline trimming cut 4 bases from V and 2 bases from J; bases unmatched to any gene: 7. The CDR3 protein is CASSGGLAGASQETQYF. Written as DNA, the CDR3 is TGCGCCAGCAGTGGTGGACTAGCGGGGGCCTCACAAGAGACCCAGTACTTC.

This clone occurred once. This chain connects TRBV19 to TRBJ1-2, with 7 nucleotides matching TRBD1. Germline V CDR1 and CDR2: LNHDA, SQIVND (reference sequence). The CDR3 covers 15 residues. The V segment lost 5 bases and the J segment 5 bases; nucleotides outside the gene matches: 11. The CDR3 here is CASSPWGTDYYGYTF. CDR3 coding DNA: TGTGCCAGTAGTCCCTGGGGGACAGATTATTATGGCTACACCTTC. Drawing the rest from reference TRBV19 and TRBJ1-2, the complete variable domain is DGGITQSPKYLFRKEGQNVTLSCEQNLNHDAMYWYRQDPGQGLRLIYYSQIVNDFQKGDIAEGYSVSREKKESFPLTVTSAQKNPTAFYLCASSPWGTDYYGYTFGSGTRLTVV.

The V call is TRBV3-1 (or the pseudogene TRBV3-2), the J call TRBJ2-2; 9 nucleotides align to TRBD1. Germline V lookup: CDR1 LGHDT, CDR2 YNNKEL (reference sequence). The CDR3 spans 14 residues. With V trimmed by 5 bases and J by 7 bases, 5 bases remained unmatched. CDR3 residues: CASSAQGAGGELFF. For the CDR3, the DNA is TGTGCCAGCAGCGCACAGGGGGCGGGCGGGGAGCTGTTTTTT.

This rearrangement joins TRBV18 to TRBJ2-3, with TRBD1 as a possible D gene (5 bases). This CDR3 is 16 amino acids long. Germline assignment: CDR1 KGHSH and CDR2 LQKENI. The ends were cut back, 1 base at V and 0 bases at J, with 11 bases in the middle. The CDR3 nucleotides are TGTGCCAGCTCACCACGACAGCAGTCTAGCACAGATACGCAGTATTTT. Translated: CASSPRQQSSTDTQYF.

This clone occurred many times. The rearrangement joins TRBV6-5 to TRBJ1-3; maybe TRBD1 (5 bases). From germline, CDR1 is MNHEY and CDR2 SVGAGI. The CDR3 is 15 residues long. The ends were cut back, 0 bases at V and 2 bases at J, with 8 bases in the middle. Written as DNA, the CDR3 is TGTGCCAGCAGTTACTCCGCAGGGCCTGGAAACACCATATATTTT. Its protein product is CASSYSAGPGNTIYF.

The chain uses TRBV2 and TRBJ1-2, with TRBD1 as a possible D gene (6 bases). The V gene lost 6 bases and the J gene lost 5 bases, with 13 bases spanning the gap. Germline CDR1 is SNHLY and CDR2 is FYNNEI. There are 13 residues in the CDR3. The CDR3 here is CASSFGQNYGYTF. CDR3 DNA sequence: TGTGCCAGCAGCTTTGGACAGAATTATGGCTACACCTTC.

V is TRBV3-1 (or the pseudogene TRBV3-2) and J is TRBJ1-1; D unresolved. The V and J ends lost 8 bases and 0 bases respectively, with 4 bases between them. Germline V lookup: CDR1 LGHDT, CDR2 YNNKEL (reference sequence). The CDR3 sequence is 11 residues long. The CDR3 region is CASGMNTEAFF. CDR3 DNA sequence: TGTGCCAGCGGCATGAACACTGAAGCTTTCTTT.

J is TRBJ2-2 and V is TRBV4-3; a possible D gene is TRBD1 (6 bases). Deletions cut 0 bases from V and 2 bases from J, with 10 bases between. Germline values: CDR1 LGHNA, CDR2 YSLEER. The CDR3 contains 16 residues. DNA of the CDR3: TGCGCCAGCAGCCAAGATAGAGGGGGAAACACCGGGGAGCTGTTTTTT. It specifies CASSQDRGGNTGELFF.

V gene TRBV5-1 combines with J gene TRBJ1-2; possibly TRBD1 for D (6 bases). Per germline, CDR1 SGHRS and CDR2 YFSETQ. V was shortened by 4 bases and J by 0 bases, with 13 bases between the two germline ends. The CDR3 runs 15 residues. In DNA form, the CDR3 reads TGCGCCAGCAGCCCCGGGACATCTTCTAACTATGGCTACACCTTC. Translated, it gives CASSPGTSSNYGYTF.

The rearrangement joins TRBV3-1 (or the pseudogene TRBV3-2) to TRBJ2-2; D gene unclear. Germline V gene lookup returns CDR1 LGHDT and CDR2 YNNKEL (reference sequence). Trimming left V 6 bases short and J 8 bases short, with 7 bases between. This CDR3 has 11 amino acids. CDR3 nucleotides: TGTGCCAGCAGATCGTCTGGGGAGCTGTTTTTT. Translation: CASRSSGELFF.

CDR3 protein: CASSLDGSNQPQHF. CDR3 nucleotides: TGTGCCAGCAGCTTAGACGGTAGCAATCAGCCCCAGCATTTT. The V gene is TRBV11-2, the J gene TRBJ1-5; D is undetermined. Trimming left V 0 bases short and J 0 bases short, with 3 bases between. The germline CDR1 and CDR2 sequences are SGHAT and FQNNGV. The CDR3 length is 14 residues.